What follows are 21 T cell receptor beta chains derived from one specimen sequenced in a study of blood T cell repertoires in COVID-19. Data came from immunoSEQ multiplex PCR; TCRdb stores just in-frame clones and leaves some out. There are 210,000 or so clones in the sample; 70% to 80% occur only once, and approximately 13% lies in the top ten. The sample comprised peripheral blood. All receptors come from a man between 50 and 59 years old who had recovered from COVID-19.

The chain recombines TRBV6-5 with TRBJ2-7, with TRBD1 matching over 11 bases. Germline V gives CDR1 MNHEY, CDR2 SVGAGI. This CDR3 spans 15 amino acids. V was pared by 7 bases and J by 3 bases, with 8 bases of the junction left unmatched. CDR3 DNA: TGTGCCAGCACCGAACTGGGGACAGGGGGCTACGAGCAGTACTTC. Its translation is CASTELGTGGYEQYF.

The chain combines TRBV29-1 with TRBJ1-2; 7 positions match TRBD1. The germline V gene has CDR1 SQVTM and CDR2 ANQGSEA. V trimming: 6 bases; J trimming: 7 bases; junction bases outside the gene matches: 8. The CDR3 consists of 12 residues. In DNA, the CDR3 is TGCAGCGTCACAGACAGGGCAAGTGGCTACACCTTC. Amino acids: CSVTDRASGYTF.

The V gene is TRBV6-4, the J gene TRBJ2-5, with TRBD1 matching over 8 bases. CDR3 length: 15 residues. Germline V CDR1 and CDR2: MRHNA, SNTAGT. J was trimmed by 1 base and V by 6 bases; bases with no gene match: 7. The CDR3 DNA reads TGTGCCAGCAGCGGACAGGGAGCCTTCCAAGAGACCCAGTACTTC. This translates into CASSGQGAFQETQYF.

The chain joins TRBV27 to TRBJ1-1; tentatively, D is TRBD1 (6 bases). The germline V gene has CDR1 MNHEY and CDR2 SMNVEV (reference sequence). V lost 6 bases and J 3 bases, leaving 14 bases between the germline ends. The CDR3 spans 14 residues. This CDR3 is CASSDPDRHTEAFF. The CDR3 DNA reads TGTGCCAGCAGCGACCCGGACAGACACACTGAAGCTTTCTTT.

The rearrangement uses TRBV3-1 (or the pseudogene TRBV3-2) and TRBJ2-1, with 15 bases fitting TRBD2. CDR1 and CDR2 (germline): LGHDT, YNNKEL (reference sequence). Losses at the gene ends were 4 bases for V and 8 bases for J; bases not matched to a gene: 3. The CDR3 is made up of 15 amino acids. The CDR3 DNA reads TGTGCCAGCAGCCTGGGACTAGCGGGAGGCTATGAGCAGTTCTTC. It encodes CASSLGLAGGYEQFF.

The genes are TRBV12-3 or TRBV12-4 and TRBJ2-5, with TRBD2 as a possible D gene (6 bases). The CDR3 contains 13 residues. V gave up 6 bases and J gave up 4 bases, with 12 bases separating them. CDR3 sequence (DNA): TGTGCCAGCAGCCAAGCCGGGGGAGAGACCCAGTACTTC. Protein sequence: CASSQAGGETQYF.

The chain is built from TRBV12-3 or TRBV12-4 and TRBJ2-5; D not resolved. CDR3 length: 13 residues. V was clipped by 6 bases and J by 0 bases, with 8 bases between them. This CDR3 reads CASSATYQETQYF. For the CDR3, the DNA is TGTGCCAGCAGCGCGACATACCAAGAGACCCAGTACTTC.

The chain couples TRBV29-1 to TRBJ1-1; 8 bases agree with TRBD1. The ends lost 1 base at V and 4 bases at J; junction bases unmatched: 8. Per the germline V gene, CDR1 is SQVTM and CDR2 is ANQGSEA. The CDR3 is 15 amino acids. The CDR3 DNA sequence: TGCAGCGTTGAAGGAAACAGGGGGTTTGGCACTGAAGCTTTCTTT. Amino acid sequence: CSVEGNRGFGTEAFF.

This rearrangement joins TRBV5-6 to TRBJ2-3; 7 nucleotides match TRBD2. This CDR3 spans 15 amino acids. Germline assignment: CDR1 SGHDT and CDR2 YYEEEE. The trim removed 4 bases at V and 6 bases at J, leaving 11 bases unmatched. CDR3 loop: CASSPRGLGWDTQYF. The CDR3 DNA follows: TGTGCCAGCAGCCCTAGAGGACTAGGTTGGGATACGCAGTATTTT.

The chain combines TRBV19 with TRBJ2-2; 8 bases fit TRBD1. The V gene's germline CDR1 is LNHDA and CDR2 SQIVND (reference sequence). This CDR3 contains 18 residues. V was pared by 4 bases and J by 4 bases, with 14 bases of the junction left unmatched. The DNA of the CDR3 is TGTGCCAGTAGTAAAGACAGGGGCGCTCGCTGGACCACCGGGGAGCTGTTTTTT. Protein sequence: CASSKDRGARWTTGELFF.

J is TRBJ2-1 and V is TRBV28; the match to TRBD2 covers 7 bases. The ends lost 6 bases at V and 3 bases at J; junction bases unmatched: 8. This CDR3 contains 15 residues. The germline gives CDR1 MDHEN, CDR2 SYDVKM. The CDR3 spells CASSQSGEGYNEQFF. The CDR3 DNA reads TGTGCCAGCAGCCAAAGCGGGGAGGGCTACAATGAGCAGTTCTTC.

This clone was counted at least ten times. The chain couples TRBV30 to TRBJ1-2; no clear D gene. Germline assignment: CDR1 GTSNPN and CDR2 SVGIG (reference sequence). This CDR3 is 13 amino acids long. The ends were cut back, 4 bases at V and 6 bases at J, with 15 bases in the middle. The CDR3 DNA reads TGTGCCTGGACCCTAGGTGGGGAGGATGGCTACACCTTC. Translating it yields CAWTLGGEDGYTF.

V and J are TRBV5-8 and TRBJ2-6, with D possibly TRBD1 on 6 matching bases. With 4 bases removed from V and 1 base from J, the gap between germline ends came to 9 bases. Germline assignment: CDR1 SGHTS and CDR2 YDEGEE. The CDR3 is 15 residues long. The CDR3 reads CASSLGGSGANVLTF. CDR3 coding DNA: TGTGCCAGCAGCCTAGGGGGTTCTGGGGCCAACGTCCTGACTTTC.

Comments on this clone: The sample carries other DNA sequences with the same CDR3. The chain carries TRBV19 and TRBJ1-5; 8 bases map to TRBD1. With 4 bases clipped from V and 6 bases from J, the junction kept 17 bases outside the gene matches. The CDR3 totals 18 residues. CDR1 LNHDA and CDR2 SQIVND come from the germline V gene (reference sequence). The CDR3 coding sequence is TGTGCCAGTAGTACCATAACAACAGGACAGGGAGTCGGTCAGCCCCAGCATTTT. The encoded protein is CASSTITTGQGVGQPQHF. Full variable domain (missing parts from reference TRBV19 and TRBJ1-5): DGGITQSPKYLFRKEGQNVTLSCEQNLNHDAMYWYRQDPGQGLRLIYYSQIVNDFQKGDIAEGYSVSREKKESFPLTVTSAQKNPTAFYLCASSTITTGQGVGQPQHFGDGTRLSIL.

The V and J genes are TRBV3-1 (or the pseudogene TRBV3-2) and TRBJ2-1, with 9 bases identical to TRBD2. Germline CDR1 and CDR2: LGHDT and YNNKEL (reference sequence). The trim removed 3 bases at V and 6 bases at J, leaving 6 bases unmatched. The CDR3 length is 15 residues. CDR3 nucleotides: TGTGCCAGCAGCCACGCGGGAGGGCCGGGCAATGAGCAGTTCTTC. This sequence encodes CASSHAGGPGNEQFF.

The V call is TRBV10-3, the J call TRBJ2-7, with 9 positions matching TRBD2. CDR3 length equals 15 residues. The trim removed 0 bases at V and 4 bases at J, leaving 4 bases unmatched. The germline V gene has CDR1 ENHRY and CDR2 SYGVKD. The CDR3 nucleotides read TGTGCCATCAGTGAGTCTAGCGGGAGAAGATACGAGCAGTACTTC. As protein: CAISESSGRRYEQYF.

In its sample, this clone was seen once. The chain joins TRBV5-6 to TRBJ1-4, with a possible D match to TRBD1 (6 bases). CDR1 is SGHDT, CDR2 YYEEEE, per germline. This CDR3 is built from 14 residues. Trimming took 1 base from V and 5 from J, leaving 9 bases between them. In DNA, the CDR3 is TGTGCCAGCAGCTTGACAGGGTTGAATGAAAAACTGTTTTTT. It is translated as CASSLTGLNEKLFF.

The rearrangement links TRBV20-1 to TRBJ2-7; 7 bases match TRBD1. J gave up 0 bases and V 3 bases, and 5 bases lay outside the gene matches. Germline V gene sequence: CDR1 DFQATT, CDR2 SNEGSKA (reference sequence). This CDR3 spans 14 amino acids. This chain's CDR3 is CSASMYRGSYEQYF. The CDR3 DNA sequence: TGCAGTGCTAGTATGTACAGGGGCTCCTACGAGCAGTACTTC.

This clone was recorded only once. CDR3 bases: TGTGCTAGTGCCAAAACAGGGAGAGGAACTGAAGCTTTCTTT. Amino acids: CASAKTGRGTEAFF. The V and J genes are TRBV12-5 and TRBJ1-1; the D gene is possibly TRBD1 (6 bases). The V gene lost 7 bases and the J gene lost 5 bases, with 17 bases spanning the gap. The germline CDR1 and CDR2 sequences are LGHNT and FRNRAP. The CDR3 sequence is 14 residues long. Drawing the rest from reference TRBV12-5 and TRBJ1-1, the complete variable domain is DARVTQTPRHKVTEMGQEVTMRCQPILGHNTVFWYRQTMMQGLELLAYFRNRAPLDDSGMPKDRFSAEMPDATLATLKIQPSEPRDSAVYFCASAKTGRGTEAFFGQGTRLTVV.

The rearrangement uses TRBV11-2 and TRBJ1-3, with D possibly being TRBD1 (5 bases). The CDR3 contains 16 residues. Deletions cut 1 base from V and 0 bases from J, with 10 bases between. The germline gives CDR1 SGHAT, CDR2 FQNNGV. The CDR3 loop reads CASSLGQIVSGNTIYF. DNA of the CDR3: TGTGCCAGCAGCTTAGGACAGATTGTCTCTGGAAACACCATATATTTT. Filled out from reference TRBV11-2 and TRBJ1-3, the complete variable domain reads EAGVAQSPRYKIIEKRQSVAFWCNPISGHATLYWYQQILGQGPKLLIQFQNNGVVDDSQLPKDRFSAERLKGVDSTLKIQPAKLEDSAVYLCASSLGQIVSGNTIYFGEGSWLTVV.

The rearrangement links TRBV7-9 to TRBJ2-6; D is perhaps TRBD1 (6 bases). Trimming left V 5 bases short and J 0 bases short, with 17 bases between. There are 18 residues in the CDR3. Looked up from germline, CDR1 is SEHNR and CDR2 is FQNEAQ (reference sequence). The CDR3 DNA sequence: TGTGCCAGCAGCATCCTCCGGGACACAGGCTCTGGGGCCAACGTCCTGACTTTC. It translates to CASSILRDTGSGANVLTF.